Below are 3 T cell receptor beta chains sequenced from a single sample in a study of blood T cell repertoires in COVID-19. The data were produced by immunoSEQ multiplex PCR, yet TCRdb's version contains in-frame clones alone and is incomplete. The table shows hundreds of thousands of clones, with about 86% occurring only once. The sample comprised peripheral blood. These receptors all come from a man older than 75 with acute or convalescent COVID-19.

CDR3 coding DNA: TGCGCCAGCAGCCATTTGCCGGGACTAGCTAAATTCTTC. It translates to CASSHLPGLAKFF. The chain links TRBV4-3 to TRBJ2-1; 9 bases map to TRBD2. The CDR3 has 13 amino acids. Germline CDR1 reads LGHNA; CDR2 reads YSLEER. J lost 16 bases, V lost 3 bases, and 10 bases had no gene match.

The chain employs TRBV6-1 and TRBJ2-7; 8 bases are a match to TRBD1. This CDR3 has 16 residues. Trimming cost V 1 base and J 5 bases; bases outside gene matches: 10. Germline V gives CDR1 MNHNS, CDR2 SASEGT. CDR3 region: CASSEGLPGGIHEQYF. CDR3 sequence (DNA): TGTGCCAGCAGTGAAGGTCTTCCAGGGGGCATTCACGAGCAGTACTTC.

The chain joins TRBV5-1 to TRBJ1-1; the D gene is possibly TRBD1 (6 bases). Germline V lookup: CDR1 SGHRS, CDR2 YFSETQ. V was shortened by 0 bases and J by 10 bases, with 16 bases between the two germline ends. The CDR3 length is 14 residues. CDR3 loop: CASSLAGWGRGAFF. For the CDR3, the DNA is TGCGCCAGCAGCTTGGCCGGGTGGGGGCGCGGAGCTTTCTTT.